The 21 T cell receptor beta chains listed next were all sequenced from one sample in a study of T cell responses to AZD1222 COVID-19 vaccine. The table came from immunoSEQ multiplex PCR; TCRdb's copy has only in-frame clones and leaves some out. This table holds around 140,000 clones, about 82% found once. The specimen was peripheral blood, collected 28 days after the second dose of the MenACWY control vaccine. The origin of the receptors is an adult who received the MenACWY meningococcal vaccine as a control.

This clone was detected once. The chain links TRBV11-3 to TRBJ2-3; no firm D call. This CDR3 is built from 13 residues. V was trimmed by 5 bases and J by 3 bases, leaving 9 bases between them. The germline CDR1 and CDR2 sequences are SGHNT and YENEEA. The DNA for the CDR3 is TGTGCCAGCAGCAGGGTCCCAACAGATACGCAGTATTTT. It encodes CASSRVPTDTQYF.

This sequence joins TRBV6-4 and TRBJ1-1, with a tentative D call TRBD1 (6 bases). Looked up from germline, CDR1 is MRHNA and CDR2 is SNTAGT. CDR3 length: 13 residues. V lost 5 bases and J 5 bases, leaving 12 bases between the germline ends. For the CDR3, the DNA is TGTGCCAGCAGTACCTCAAGGGGGACTGAAGCTTTCTTT. This sequence encodes CASSTSRGTEAFF.

The chain recombines TRBV19 with TRBJ1-2; TRBD1 agrees at 7 bases. The CDR3 sequence is 14 residues long. Trimming at V came to 4 bases and at J to 2 bases, leaving 4 bases not matched to a gene. Germline CDR1 reads LNHDA; CDR2 reads SQIVND (reference sequence). CDR3 sequence (DNA): TGTGCCAGTAGTAGCCTGGGACAGAACTATGGCTACACCTTC. Residues: CASSSLGQNYGYTF.

CDR3 protein: CASSLDYGYTF. CDR3 bases: TGTGCCAGCAGTTTAGACTATGGCTACACCTTC. The rearrangement joins TRBV12-3 or TRBV12-4 to TRBJ1-2; no definite D call. The germline V and J ends were trimmed by 1 base and 3 bases, with 0 bases remaining between them. There are 11 residues in the CDR3.

V gene TRBV19 combines with J gene TRBJ1-5, with D perhaps matching TRBD1 (5 bases). The CDR3 is 16 residues long. CDR1 and CDR2 from the germline V gene are LNHDA and SQIVND (reference sequence). V dropped 5 bases and J dropped 0 bases, with 14 bases sitting between them. CDR3 nucleotide sequence: TGTGCCAGTAGTGATGCAGGGTTGGTTAGCAATCAGCCCCAGCATTTT. Encoded protein: CASSDAGLVSNQPQHF.

The chain joins TRBV5-5 to TRBJ2-1, with 11 bases identical to TRBD2. V was clipped by 0 bases and J by 8 bases; unmatched bases: 7. The CDR3 runs 16 residues. Germline loops: CDR1 SGHKS, CDR2 YYEKEE (reference sequence). The CDR3 DNA is TGTGCCAGCAGCTTGGATCTTAGCGGGGGGGCGTATGAGCAGTTCTTC. It encodes CASSLDLSGGAYEQFF. The full variable domain, completed using reference TRBV5-5 and TRBJ2-1, is DAGVTQSPTHLIKTRGQQVTLRCSPISGHKSVSWYQQVLGQGPQFIFQYYEKEERGRGNFPDRFSARQFPNYSSELNVNALLLGDSALYLCASSLDLSGGAYEQFFGPGTRLTVL.

V usage is TRBV11-2 and J usage is TRBJ1-5; no definite D call. The V and J ends lost 0 bases and 7 bases respectively, with 7 bases between them. The CDR3 covers 13 residues. Germline CDR1 SGHAT, CDR2 FQNNGV. CDR3 coding DNA: TGTGCCAGCAGCTTAGATCGTCTCCAGCCCCAGCATTTT. Encoded protein: CASSLDRLQPQHF.

This chain uses TRBV7-9 with TRBJ2-7, with TRBD2 matching over 7 bases. The CDR3 is made up of 13 amino acids. V lost 2 bases to trimming and J lost 7 bases; unmatched junction nucleotides: 5. Germline V gives CDR1 SEHNR, CDR2 FQNEAQ (reference sequence). The CDR3 loop reads CASSLSGVREQYF. The CDR3 DNA reads TGTGCCAGCAGCTTAAGCGGGGTTCGAGAGCAGTACTTC. Looking up the rest from reference TRBV7-9 and TRBJ2-7 gives the full variable domain: DTGVSQNPRHKITKRGQNVTFRCDPISEHNRLYWYRQTLGQGPEFLTYFQNEAQLEKSRLLSDRFSAERPKGSFSTLEIQRTEQGDSAMYLCASSLSGVREQYFGPGTRLTVT.

The chain recombines TRBV6-1 with TRBJ1-1, with D unresolved. Germline values: CDR1 MNHNS, CDR2 SASEGT. Trimming cost V 0 bases and J 10 bases, with 6 bases left between them. This CDR3 is built from 11 residues. The CDR3 DNA is TGTGCCAGCAGTGAAGCCGGGGTAGCTTTCTTT. Protein sequence: CASSEAGVAFF.

The chain couples TRBV6-5 to TRBJ1-6, with D unresolved. Looked up from germline, CDR1 is MNHEY and CDR2 is SVGAGI. The CDR3 is 12 amino acids. The V end was cut by 6 bases, the J end by 9 bases, with 9 bases between. The CDR3 nucleotides are TGTGCCAGCAGCGAGTTCCGTTCACCCCTCCACTTT. Protein sequence: CASSEFRSPLHF.

The chain carries TRBV12-3 or TRBV12-4 and TRBJ1-2, with no clear D. Trimming stripped 1 base from V and 9 bases from J, with 12 bases between. The CDR3 extends over 13 amino acids. The CDR3 region is CASSLGPRRSYTF. The CDR3, as DNA: TGTGCCAGCAGTTTAGGGCCGCGGAGGAGCTACACCTTC.

The chain combines TRBV11-2 with TRBJ1-1, with a possible D match to TRBD1 (5 bases). Trimming removed 0 bases from V and 7 bases from J, with 12 bases in between. The CDR3 is 14 amino acids. Germline assignment: CDR1 SGHAT and CDR2 FQNNGV. CDR3 bases: TGTGCCAGCAGCTTAGATCGCAGGGACCTTGAAGCTTTCTTT. Amino acid sequence: CASSLDRRDLEAFF. The full variable domain, its missing parts supplied by reference TRBV11-2 and TRBJ1-1, is EAGVAQSPRYKIIEKRQSVAFWCNPISGHATLYWYQQILGQGPKLLIQFQNNGVVDDSQLPKDRFSAERLKGVDSTLKIQPAKLEDSAVYLCASSLDRRDLEAFFGQGTRLTVV.

The chain recombines TRBV18 with TRBJ1-5; TRBD1 matches 7 bases. The trim removed 3 bases at V and 4 bases at J, leaving 0 bases unmatched. The germline CDR1 and CDR2 sequences are KGHSH and LQKENI. The CDR3 spans 13 residues. CDR3 residues: CASSPRGNQPQHF. DNA for the CDR3: TGTGCCAGCTCACCCAGGGGGAATCAGCCCCAGCATTTT.

The chain combines TRBV10-3 with TRBJ2-5; 7 bases agree with TRBD1. This CDR3 has 13 residues. The germline CDR1 and CDR2 sequences are ENHRY and SYGVKD. Trimming took 7 bases from V and 1 from J; bases not matched to a gene: 3. CDR3: CAIMGTAQETQYF. As DNA, the CDR3 is TGTGCCATCATGGGGACAGCCCAAGAGACCCAGTACTTC.

This clone was found a few times. The V call is TRBV9, the J call TRBJ1-1; D is possibly TRBD1 (5 bases). CDR1 and CDR2 (germline): SGDLS, YYNGEE. Trimming removed 0 bases from V and 11 bases from J, with 14 bases in between. The CDR3 contains 13 residues. The CDR3 DNA reads as TGTGCCAGCAGCGTAGTGGTCCGAGGGGCTGCTTTCTTT. Encoded protein: CASSVVVRGAAFF. Based on the CDR3 plus reference TRBV9 and TRBJ1-1, the full variable domain is DSGVTQTPKHLITATGQRVTLRCSPRSGDLSVYWYQQSLDQGLQFLIQYYNGEERAKGNILERFSAQQFPDLHSELNLSSLELGDSALYFCASSVVVRGAAFFGQGTRLTVV.

The genes are TRBV19 and TRBJ2-2, with 14 bases identical to TRBD2. The ends lost 6 bases at V and 4 bases at J; junction bases unmatched: 7. This CDR3 region has 17 residues. Germline V gene data show CDR1 as LNHDA and CDR2 as SQIVND (reference sequence). The CDR3 spells CASSTRGTSGGTGELFF. The CDR3 bases are TGTGCCAGTAGCACCCGCGGGACTAGCGGGGGCACCGGGGAGCTGTTTTTT. Full variable domain (outside the CDR3, taken from reference TRBV19 and TRBJ2-2): DGGITQSPKYLFRKEGQNVTLSCEQNLNHDAMYWYRQDPGQGLRLIYYSQIVNDFQKGDIAEGYSVSREKKESFPLTVTSAQKNPTAFYLCASSTRGTSGGTGELFFGEGSRLTVL.

This clone came up a few times. The chain couples TRBV10-1 to TRBJ1-1, with D tentatively TRBD1 (6 bases). V lost 4 bases to trimming and J lost 4 bases, with 13 bases between them. CDR3 length: 14 amino acids. CDR1 is WNHNN and CDR2 is SYGVQD in the germline V gene (reference sequence). CDR3 loop: CASSGGGFGTEAFF. The CDR3 DNA follows: TGCGCCAGCAGTGGTGGGGGCTTCGGCACTGAAGCTTTCTTT.

The chain links TRBV6-2 or TRBV6-3 to TRBJ2-7; 11 bases align to TRBD2. The germline V gene encodes CDR1 MNHEY and CDR2 SVGEGT. Losses at the gene ends were 7 bases for V and 4 bases for J; bases not matched to a gene: 21. The CDR3 sequence is 19 residues long. CDR3 in amino acids: CASTPRFFVSGRALYEQYF. CDR3 sequence (DNA): TGTGCCAGCACCCCTCGGTTCTTTGTTAGCGGGAGGGCCCTTTACGAGCAGTACTTC.

This clone has more than one count but fewer than ten. This chain joins TRBV15 and TRBJ2-3, with 8 bases fitting TRBD2. CDR3 size: 14 residues. Per the germline V gene, CDR1 is LNHNV and CDR2 is YYDKDF (reference sequence). The V and J ends lost 6 bases and 2 bases, in that order; junction bases with no gene match: 4. The CDR3 DNA follows: TGTGCCACCAGGCCGGGGGGGAACACAGATACGCAGTATTTT. Its translation is CATRPGGNTDTQYF.

CDR3 region: CASSLSEAIEQYV. CDR3 sequence (DNA): TGTGCCAGCAGTCTTTCGGAGGCTATCGAGCAGTACGTC. The chain is built from TRBV28 and TRBJ2-7, with TRBD2 as a possible D gene (5 bases). The length of the CDR3 is 13 residues. V lost 5 bases and J lost 6, with 14 bases in between. The germline gives CDR1 MDHEN, CDR2 SYDVKM.

This chain links TRBV7-2 with TRBJ2-5, with 7 bases identical to TRBD2. The V gene's germline CDR1 is SGHTA and CDR2 FQGNSA. V gave up 0 bases and J gave up 5 bases; unmatched junction bases: 3. CDR3 size: 14 residues. CDR3 nucleotides: TGTGCCAGCAGCTTAGCGGGAGGGCAGGAGACCCAGTACTTC. Protein: CASSLAGGQETQYF.